These 7 T cell receptor beta chains share one sample of origin, sequenced in a study of CD8+ T cells in alopecia areata. RNA, once extracted, was reverse transcribed into cDNA for use as the sequencing template. The protocol was immunoSEQ multiplex PCR, while the TCRdb copy is restricted to in-frame clones and leaves out a portion. Of 170,000 or so clones listed, roughly 53% were seen once; the top ten hold 10% to 15%. Treatment meaning: oral pan-JAK inhibitor, 5-10 mg twice daily. The sample in question was CD8+ T cells sorted from blood, obtained at week 24, from a patient treated with tofacitinib. Receptor source: a human donor with alopecia areata.

This clone was detected once. V is TRBV10-3 and J is TRBJ2-3; D uncertain. The V end was cut by 0 bases, the J end by 6 bases, with 13 bases between. CDR1 ENHRY and CDR2 SYGVKD come from the germline V gene. The CDR3 has 15 residues. The CDR3 loop reads CAISESTRVPDTQYF. Written as DNA, the CDR3 is TGTGCCATCAGTGAGTCGACCCGTGTCCCGGATACGCAGTATTTT.

V gene TRBV5-6 combines with J gene TRBJ1-6; 7 nucleotides align to TRBD1. CDR3 length equals 14 residues. Germline lookup yields CDR1 SGHDT and CDR2 YYEEEE. V trimming: 4 bases; J trimming: 7 bases; junction bases outside the gene matches: 5. The CDR3 sequence: CASSIETGNSPLHF. CDR3 in DNA: TGTGCCAGCAGCATCGAGACAGGGAATTCACCCCTCCACTTT.

The V call is TRBV6-4, the J call TRBJ1-5; the D gene is possibly TRBD1 (5 bases). Trimming shortened V by 3 bases and J by 5 bases, and 11 bases separated the two germline ends. The CDR3 loop spans 14 amino acids. Germline values: CDR1 MRHNA, CDR2 SNTAGT. Here the CDR3 reads CASSEDSTYQPQHF. In nucleotides, the CDR3 is TGTGCCAGCAGTGAAGACAGCACGTATCAGCCCCAGCATTTT.

The V and J genes are TRBV4-1 and TRBJ1-5; 7 nucleotides agree with TRBD1. This CDR3 region has 15 residues. The V gene end was trimmed by 3 bases and the J gene end by 6 bases; junction bases not matched to a gene: 8. Per germline, CDR1 MGHRA and CDR2 YSYEKL. CDR3: CASSQITGASQPQHF. CDR3 coding DNA: TGCGCCAGCAGCCAGATCACAGGGGCCAGTCAGCCCCAGCATTTT.

The chain uses TRBV6-7 and TRBJ1-2, with 8 bases fitting TRBD1. TRBV6-7 is recorded as an ORF, its role being uncertain. With 4 bases clipped from V and 4 bases from J, the junction kept 8 bases outside the gene matches. This CDR3 region has 15 residues. In nucleotides, the CDR3 is TGTGCCAGCAGTTCCTTAAAACAGGGGGTCTATGGCTACACCTTC. It translates to CASSSLKQGVYGYTF.

CDR3 bases: TGTGCCAGCAGCGCCAGACAGGGGGCCGAGACCCAGTACTTC. Translation gives CASSARQGAETQYF. The chain combines TRBV9 with TRBJ2-5; the match to TRBD1 covers 10 bases. The V segment lost 3 bases and the J segment 5 bases; nucleotides outside the gene matches: 4. The CDR3 is made up of 14 amino acids. Germline CDR1 reads SGDLS; CDR2 reads YYNGEE.

J is TRBJ2-3 and V is TRBV5-4; 10 nucleotides line up with TRBD1. The V gene's germline CDR1 is SGHNT and CDR2 YYREEE (reference sequence). V trimming: 1 base; J trimming: 6 bases; junction bases outside the gene matches: 2. The CDR3 length is 14 residues. This chain's CDR3 is CASSLWTGGDTQYF. In DNA, the CDR3 is TGTGCCAGCAGCTTGTGGACAGGGGGGGATACGCAGTATTTT.